This entry lists 31 T cell receptor beta chains sequenced from one sample in a study of blood T cells in healthy people across ages. For the second PCR, which ran for roughly 6 to 12 cycles, a sample-barcoded 5' primer and a J-beta primer mix were used. TCRdb reprocessed the 5' RACE reads via MiXCR and lists one record per CDR3 protein. Counted here are hundreds of thousands of distinct CDR3 sequences, 45% to 50% occurring once; the ten biggest clones make up around an eighth. Sequencing used blood. The source is a man aged 25 to 40 in good health.

This chain connects TRBV29-1 to TRBJ1-1; D remains unclear. CDR3 length equals 15 residues. The germline V and J ends were trimmed by 2 bases and 0 bases, with 13 bases remaining between them. The germline V gene encodes CDR1 SQVTM and CDR2 ANQGSEA. The CDR3 DNA sequence: TGCAGCGTTGAACGGGCAGCTAGCATGAACACTGAAGCTTTCTTT. Its translation is CSVERAASMNTEAFF.

V is TRBV5-4 and J is TRBJ2-5; 8 bases are shared with TRBD2. CDR1 is SGHNT, CDR2 YYREEE, per germline (reference sequence). The CDR3 loop spans 16 amino acids. J gave up 0 bases and V 6 bases, and 10 bases lay outside the gene matches. CDR3 bases: TGTGCCAGCAAAAAGACGAGCGGGGGAAACCAAGAGACCCAGTACTTC. As protein: CASKKTSGGNQETQYF.

This clonotype has just a few counts. The chain has TRBV7-2 and TRBJ2-1, with 9 bases aligning to TRBD2. From germline, CDR1 is SGHTA and CDR2 FQGNSA. V was clipped by 3 bases and J by 1 base; unmatched bases: 7. The CDR3 length is 17 residues. In DNA, the CDR3 is TGTGCCAGCAGCTTCGTAAGCGGGGGGCGATCCTACAATGAGCAGTTCTTC. Protein: CASSFVSGGRSYNEQFF.

This clonotype was seen more than once but under ten times. The CDR3 nucleotides read TGTGCCAGCAGTTTATTACAGGGGGCACACAATGAGCAGTTCTTC. Translating gives CASSLLQGAHNEQFF. The V gene is TRBV28, the J gene TRBJ2-1; 9 positions match TRBD1. CDR1 and CDR2 (germline): MDHEN, SYDVKM. V lost 1 base, J lost 5 bases, and 3 bases stayed unmatched. The CDR3 is 15 residues long.

This clonotype was detected only a few times. The J gene is TRBJ1-2, the V gene TRBV12-3 or TRBV12-4; D is ambiguous. This CDR3 has 15 residues. V was clipped by 6 bases and J by 2 bases, with 16 bases between them. For the CDR3, the DNA is TGTGCCAGCAGATCCGCCCACTTTCTAAACTATGGCTACACCTTC. Amino acids: CASRSAHFLNYGYTF.

The chain recombines TRBV6-5 with TRBJ2-1, with a weak D call TRBD1 (6 bases). The J call is uncertain, as TRBJ2-7 better fits the DNA end. The germline V gene has CDR1 MNHEY and CDR2 SVGAGI. There are 15 residues in the CDR3. CDR3 in amino acids: CASSYWGQAYNEQYF. Written as DNA, the CDR3 is TGTGCCAGCAGTTACTGGGGGCAGGCCTACAATGAGCAGTACTTC.

The CDR3 DNA follows: TGTGCCAGCAGCTTAGATCAGGGGTACGGGGCCAACGTCCTGACTTTC. Translating gives CASSLDQGYGANVLTF. This chain links TRBV11-3 with TRBJ2-6; D is perhaps TRBD1 (6 bases). CDR1 and CDR2 (germline): SGHNT, YENEEA. V lost 0 bases and J lost 4, with 10 bases in between. This CDR3 contains 16 residues.

CDR3: CASSFYSDGPNYEQYF. The CDR3 coding sequence is TGTGCCAGCAGCTTCTATTCCGACGGCCCCAACTACGAGCAGTACTTC. The chain joins TRBV9 to TRBJ2-7, with no clear D. V lost 4 bases and J lost 3, with 20 bases in between. The CDR3 length is 16 residues. Germline CDR1 is SGDLS and CDR2 is YYNGEE.

This clonotype has more than one count but fewer than ten. V is TRBV7-8 and J is TRBJ2-1, with 8 positions matching TRBD2. This CDR3 region has 14 residues. CDR1 and CDR2 from the germline V gene are SGHVS and FQNEAQ. V was pared by 7 bases and J by 2 bases, with 4 bases of the junction left unmatched. CDR3 in amino acids: CASKAGETYNEQFF. The CDR3 coding sequence is TGTGCCAGCAAAGCGGGGGAGACCTACAATGAGCAGTTCTTC.

This clonotype was seen ten or more times. The chain uses TRBV27 and TRBJ1-5, with D perhaps matching TRBD1 (6 bases). V lost 2 bases, J lost 9 bases, and 14 bases lay in between. The germline CDR1 and CDR2 sequences are MNHEY and SMNVEV (reference sequence). CDR3 length: 14 residues. CDR3 sequence reads: CASSLGGPLSPQHF. CDR3 DNA sequence: TGTGCCAGCAGTTTAGGGGGCCCACTCTCGCCCCAGCATTTT.

V and J are TRBV18 and TRBJ1-1, with D possibly TRBD1 on 6 matching bases. The CDR3 has 14 amino acids. The ends were cut back, 3 bases at V and 1 base at J, with 9 bases in the middle. Germline CDR1 and CDR2: KGHSH and LQKENI. This chain's CDR3 is CASSPGATNTEAFF. In nucleotides, the CDR3 is TGTGCCAGCTCACCGGGGGCCACGAACACTGAAGCTTTCTTT. Supplemented by reference TRBV18 and TRBJ1-1, the full variable domain reads NAGVMQNPRHLVRRRGQEARLRCSPMKGHSHVYWYRQLPEEGLKFMVYLQKENIIDESGMPKERFSAEFPKEGPSILRIQQVVRGDSAAYFCASSPGATNTEAFFGQGTRLTVV.

There are many counts of this clonotype. The rearrangement uses TRBV2 and TRBJ2-7; TRBD1 matches 7 bases. Per the germline V gene, CDR1 is SNHLY and CDR2 is FYNNEI. With 6 bases clipped from V and 1 base from J, the junction kept 6 bases outside the gene matches. The CDR3 runs to 14 residues. Here the CDR3 reads CASSLDRQSYEQYF. Here the CDR3 DNA reads TGTGCCAGCAGCCTGGACAGGCAGTCCTACGAGCAGTACTTC.

V and J are TRBV20-1 and TRBJ2-3, with D unresolved. Trimming removed 3 bases from V and 10 bases from J, with 11 bases in between. Germline CDR1 reads DFQATT; CDR2 reads SNEGSKA (reference sequence). This CDR3 has 11 amino acids. This CDR3 is CSARPSMAQYF. Here the CDR3 DNA reads TGCAGTGCTAGGCCCAGTATGGCGCAGTATTTT.

V gene TRBV4-1 combines with J gene TRBJ1-2, with D hard to call. Germline V gene lookup returns CDR1 MGHRA and CDR2 YSYEKL. The CDR3 runs 15 residues. V was cut by 0 bases and J by 4 bases, with 12 bases left in between. CDR3 in amino acids: CASSQDLVFSYGYTF. The DNA for the CDR3 is TGCGCCAGCAGCCAAGATCTCGTGTTTAGCTATGGCTACACCTTC.

The V and J genes are TRBV7-3 and TRBJ1-5; possibly TRBD1 for D (5 bases). CDR3 length equals 16 residues. The V gene lost 1 base and the J gene lost 0 bases, with 10 bases spanning the gap. CDR1 is SGHTA, CDR2 FQGTGA, per germline. The CDR3 reads CASSLNWGRSNQPQHF. CDR3 nucleotides: TGTGCCAGCAGCTTAAATTGGGGACGTAGCAATCAGCCCCAGCATTTT.

The rearrangement uses TRBV28 and TRBJ1-2; 7 positions match TRBD1. Germline values: CDR1 MDHEN, CDR2 SYDVKM. The CDR3 contains 14 residues. Germline trimming cut 8 bases from V and 5 bases from J; bases unmatched to any gene: 11. For the CDR3, the DNA is TGTGCCAGCGCGCCGAAGGGGGCAATTTATGGCTACACCTTC. Residues: CASAPKGAIYGYTF.

This clonotype appeared a few times. The chain couples TRBV27 to TRBJ2-3; D is uncertain. Germline CDR1 reads MNHEY; CDR2 reads SMNVEV (reference sequence). CDR3 length: 13 residues. V was shortened by 8 bases and J by 0 bases, with 9 bases between the two germline ends. The DNA of the CDR3 is TGTGCCAGCGTGGCTTCTAGCACAGATACGCAGTATTTT. Residues: CASVASSTDTQYF.

This chain uses TRBV28 with TRBJ2-7, with D maybe TRBD1 (5 bases). Looked up from germline, CDR1 is MDHEN and CDR2 is SYDVKM. V shed 6 bases and J shed 0 bases, with 18 bases lying between them. This CDR3 is 16 amino acids long. The CDR3 here is CASSERQSPSSYEQYF. Written as DNA, the CDR3 is TGTGCCAGCAGCGAGCGACAGTCTCCCAGCTCCTACGAGCAGTACTTC.

The chain employs TRBV20-1 and TRBJ2-3, with 7 nucleotides matching TRBD2. Germline lookup yields CDR1 DFQATT and CDR2 SNEGSKA (reference sequence). The CDR3 length is 16 residues. After removal of 5 bases from V and 0 bases from J, the junction contained 11 bases not matched to a gene. The CDR3 nucleotides are TGCAGTGCTTACACTCCCGCGCGGGGGAGCACAGATACGCAGTATTTT. This translates into CSAYTPARGSTDTQYF.

V and J are TRBV4-2 and TRBJ1-5; D call uncertain. V lost 2 bases, J lost 7 bases, and 15 bases lay in between. Germline CDR1 reads LGHNA; CDR2 reads YNFKEQ. This CDR3 is built from 15 residues. The CDR3 DNA is TGTGCCAGCAGCCAATGGGTCAGGAGCGGACAGCCCCAGCATTTT. Amino acids: CASSQWVRSGQPQHF.

This clonotype was picked up a small number of times. The chain uses TRBV6-6 and TRBJ1-1; D call uncertain. Trimming took 0 bases from V and 10 from J, leaving 6 bases between them. The CDR3 extends over 11 amino acids. CDR1 and CDR2 from the germline V gene are MNHNY and SVGAGI (reference sequence). The CDR3 coding sequence is TGTGCCAGCAGTTACTCGGTGGGAGCTTTCTTT. Its protein product is CASSYSVGAFF.

To note about this clonotype: Without the conserved terminal phenylalanine or tryptophan, this CDR3 likely stems from a read error. The chain recombines TRBV12-3 or TRBV12-4 with TRBJ2-1; tentatively, D is TRBD1 or TRBD2 (5 bases each). This CDR3 has 13 amino acids. Trimming cost V 8 bases and J 3 bases, with 11 bases left between them. CDR3 residues: CASQGRDYNEQFL. The CDR3 DNA reads TGTGCCAGCCAGGGACGCGACTACAATGAGCAGTTCCTC.

Concerning this clonotype itself: Compared with germline, one end of the junction differs, possibly owing to a read error. This chain uses TRBV6-6 with TRBJ2-1, with 10 positions matching TRBD1. Germline V lookup: CDR1 MNHNY, CDR2 SVGAGI (reference sequence). The CDR3 totals 16 residues. The CDR3: CVSSFDDRGLYNEQFF. The CDR3 DNA sequence: TGTGTCAGCAGTTTCGATGACAGGGGGCTGTACAATGAGCAGTTCTTC.

The rearrangement joins TRBV7-2 to TRBJ1-5, with no clear D. The length of the CDR3 is 14 residues. V was shortened by 5 bases and J by 6 bases, with 14 bases between the two germline ends. CDR1 is SGHTA, CDR2 FQGNSA, per germline. This chain's CDR3 is CASSLLSIGQPQHF. In DNA form, the CDR3 reads TGTGCCAGCAGCCTTCTAAGTATCGGTCAGCCCCAGCATTTT.

This clonotype showed up just a few times. The V gene is TRBV2, the J gene TRBJ2-7; D possibly corresponds to TRBD1 (5 bases). In germline, CDR1 is SNHLY, CDR2 FYNNEI. The CDR3 sequence is 14 residues long. Trimming cost V 2 bases and J 2 bases, with 10 bases left between them. The CDR3: CASSETGSPYEQYF. The CDR3 DNA sequence: TGTGCCAGCAGTGAAACAGGTAGCCCCTACGAGCAGTACTTC.

V is TRBV4-1 and J is TRBJ2-6; no reliable D call. Germline V gene sequence: CDR1 MGHRA, CDR2 YSYEKL. V shed 5 bases and J shed 0 bases, with 17 bases lying between them. This CDR3 is built from 18 residues. The CDR3 here is CASSAADSWSSGANVLTF. CDR3 bases: TGCGCCAGCAGCGCCGCAGATTCCTGGAGCTCTGGGGCCAACGTCCTGACTTTC.

This chain links TRBV7-9 with TRBJ2-5, with D tentatively TRBD1 or TRBD2 (5 bases each). Per germline, CDR1 SEHNR and CDR2 FQNEAQ (reference sequence). V was clipped by 7 bases and J by 5 bases, with 11 bases between them. The CDR3 has 12 residues. The CDR3 region is CASTTGAETQYF. The CDR3 nucleotides read TGTGCCAGCACGACCGGGGCGGAGACCCAGTACTTC. The whole variable domain, remainder taken from reference TRBV7-9 and TRBJ2-5, is DTGVSQNPRHKITKRGQNVTFRCDPISEHNRLYWYRQTLGQGPEFLTYFQNEAQLEKSRLLSDRFSAERPKGSFSTLEIQRTEQGDSAMYLCASTTGAETQYFGPGTRLLVL.

The CDR3 loop is CASSSDRRDSGKDTQYF. For the CDR3, the DNA is TGTGCCAGCAGTTCAGACCGGAGGGACTCGGGGAAGGATACGCAGTATTTT. The rearrangement joins TRBV12-3 or TRBV12-4 to TRBJ2-3, with D possibly TRBD2 on 6 matching bases. The CDR3 is made up of 17 amino acids. V shed 4 bases and J shed 6 bases, with 23 bases lying between them.

J is TRBJ1-6 and V is TRBV12-3 or TRBV12-4; no firm D call. V was trimmed by 7 bases and J by 7 bases, leaving 11 bases between them. CDR3 size: 13 residues. CDR3 in DNA: TGTGCCAGCACCAATATGCCCAATTCACCCCTCCACTTT. It is translated as CASTNMPNSPLHF.

A word on this clonotype: Germline is not matched at one junction end, which may reflect a read error. This rearrangement joins TRBV4-1 to TRBJ2-3; tentative D call: TRBD1 (5 bases). CDR1 is MGHRA and CDR2 is YSYEKL in the germline V gene. This CDR3 is 16 amino acids long. The DNA of the CDR3 is TGCGCCAACAGCCAAGATCAAGTGGGGCCCACAGATACGCAGTATTTT. The encoded protein is CANSQDQVGPTDTQYF.

The chain has TRBV21-1 and TRBJ2-5; the D call in the table, TRBD1, was not verified against the DNA. The end of the DNA fits TRBJ2-7 better, so the J call may be wrong. TRBV21-1 corresponds to a pseudogene. The CDR3 has 13 residues. DNA for the CDR3: TGTGCCAGCAGCCGGGACAGGGTAAACGAGCAGTACTTC. Its translation: CASSRDRVNEQYF.